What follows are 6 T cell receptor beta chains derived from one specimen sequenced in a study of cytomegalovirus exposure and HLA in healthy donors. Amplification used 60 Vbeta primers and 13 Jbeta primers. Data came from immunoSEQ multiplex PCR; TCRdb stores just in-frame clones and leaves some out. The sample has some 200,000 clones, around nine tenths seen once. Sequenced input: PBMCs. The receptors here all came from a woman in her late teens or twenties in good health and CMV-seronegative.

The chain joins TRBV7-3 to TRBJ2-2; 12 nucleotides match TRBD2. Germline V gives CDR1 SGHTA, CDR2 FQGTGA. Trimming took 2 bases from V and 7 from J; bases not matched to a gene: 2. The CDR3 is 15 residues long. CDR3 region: CASSLLAGGSGELFF. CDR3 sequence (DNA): TGTGCCAGCAGCTTACTAGCGGGAGGGAGCGGGGAGCTGTTTTTT.

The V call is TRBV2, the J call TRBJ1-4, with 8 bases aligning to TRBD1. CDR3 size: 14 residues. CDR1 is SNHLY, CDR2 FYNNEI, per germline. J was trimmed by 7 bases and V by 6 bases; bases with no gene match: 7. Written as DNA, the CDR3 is TGTGCCAGCAGGACAGGGGTGAGAGGTGAAAAACTGTTTTTT. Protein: CASRTGVRGEKLFF.

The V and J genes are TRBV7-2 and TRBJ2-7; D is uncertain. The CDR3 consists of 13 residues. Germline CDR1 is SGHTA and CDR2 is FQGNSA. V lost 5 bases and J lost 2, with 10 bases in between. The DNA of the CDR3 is TGTGCCAGCAGCGCCAGACTTGCCTACGAGCAGTACTTC. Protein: CASSARLAYEQYF. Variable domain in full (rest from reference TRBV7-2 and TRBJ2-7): GAGVSQSPSNKVTEKGKDVELRCDPISGHTALYWYRQSLGQGLEFLIYFQGNSAPDKSGLPSDRFSAERTGGSVSTLTIQRTQQEDSAVYLCASSARLAYEQYFGPGTRLTVT.

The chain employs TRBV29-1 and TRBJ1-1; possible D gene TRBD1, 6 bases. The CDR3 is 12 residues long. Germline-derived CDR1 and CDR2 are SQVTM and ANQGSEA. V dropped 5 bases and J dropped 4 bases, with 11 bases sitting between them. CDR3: CSVPGVGTEAFF. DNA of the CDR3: TGCAGCGTTCCAGGGGTCGGCACTGAAGCTTTCTTT.

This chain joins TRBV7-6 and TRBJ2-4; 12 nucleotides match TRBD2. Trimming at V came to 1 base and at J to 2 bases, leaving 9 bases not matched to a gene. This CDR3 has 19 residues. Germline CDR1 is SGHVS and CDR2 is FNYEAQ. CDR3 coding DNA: TGTGCCAGCAGCTTAGGTCCTAGCGGGGGGGCCCGGTCCAAAAACATTCAGTACTTC. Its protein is CASSLGPSGGARSKNIQYF.

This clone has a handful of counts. CDR3 sequence (DNA): TGCGCCAGCAGTACCCGGGACAGGGGGAATCAGCCCCAGCATTTT. Translated, it gives CASSTRDRGNQPQHF. The J gene is TRBJ1-5, the V gene TRBV10-2; 11 nucleotides line up with TRBD1. CDR1 WSHSY and CDR2 SAAADI come from the germline V gene. The CDR3 contains 15 residues. The trim removed 5 bases at V and 4 bases at J, leaving 4 bases unmatched.